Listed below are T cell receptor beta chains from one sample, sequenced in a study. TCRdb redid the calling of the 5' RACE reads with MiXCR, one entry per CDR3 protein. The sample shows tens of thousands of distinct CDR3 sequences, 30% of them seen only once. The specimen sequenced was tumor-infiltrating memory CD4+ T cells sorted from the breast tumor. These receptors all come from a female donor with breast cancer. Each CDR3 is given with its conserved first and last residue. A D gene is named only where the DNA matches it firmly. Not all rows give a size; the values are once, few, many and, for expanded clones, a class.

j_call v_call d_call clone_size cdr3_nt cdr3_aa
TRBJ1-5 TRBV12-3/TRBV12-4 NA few TGTGCCAGCAGTTTTTCAGGGCTCAATCAGCCCCAGCACTTT CASSFSGLNQPQHF
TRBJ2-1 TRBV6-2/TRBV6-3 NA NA TGTGCCAGCAATCCAACTTCCGTTTTAGGTGAGCAGTTCTTC CASNPTSVLGEQFF
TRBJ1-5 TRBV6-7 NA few TGTGCCAGCAGTTACTCGTCGGGGAGCAATCAGCCCCAGCATTTT CASSYSSGSNQPQHF
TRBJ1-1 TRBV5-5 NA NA TGTGCCAGCAGCCTAAGGGTGAACACTGAAGCTTTCTTT CASSLRVNTEAFF
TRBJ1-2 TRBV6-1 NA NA TGTGCCAGCAGTGGCAAGGAGGTGGGGTTCTGCACCTTC CASSGKEVGFCTF
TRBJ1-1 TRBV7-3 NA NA TGTGCCAGCAGTTTCGCCGGATCTGAAGCTTTCTTT CASSFAGSEAFF
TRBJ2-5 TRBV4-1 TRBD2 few TGCGCCAGCAGCCGGATTTCGGCTGGGACTAGCAAAGAGACCCAGTACTTC CASSRISAGTSKETQYF
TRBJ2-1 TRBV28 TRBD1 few TGTGCCAGCAGTTTTGGCAAGGGGACAGACAATGAGCAGTTCTTC CASSFGKGTDNEQFF
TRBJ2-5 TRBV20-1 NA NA TGCAGTGCTAGAGACTTTGCGGGGGGACAGGAGACCCAGTACTTC CSARDFAGGQETQYF
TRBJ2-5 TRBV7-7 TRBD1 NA TGTGCTAGCAGCTTAGATGCGACAGGGCTAGAGACCCAGTACTTC CASSLDATGLETQYF
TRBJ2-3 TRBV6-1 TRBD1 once TGTGCCAGCGCTAGACAGGGAAGGTTGGATACGCAGTATTTT CASARQGRLDTQYF
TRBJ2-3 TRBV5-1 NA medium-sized TGCGCCAGCAGCTTGGGGGCAGATACGCAGTATTTT CASSLGADTQYF
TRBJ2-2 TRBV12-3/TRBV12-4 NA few TGTGCCAGCAGTTTTGGCACCGGGGAGCTGTTTTTT CASSFGTGELFF
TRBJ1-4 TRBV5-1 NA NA TGCGCCAGCAGCTTCGGTAAGACAGAAAATGAAAAACTGTTTTTT CASSFGKTENEKLFF
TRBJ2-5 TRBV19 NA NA TGTGCCAGTAGTGGAGGTGGCTACTCAGCGATTGGGACCCAGTACTTC CASSGGGYSAIGTQYF
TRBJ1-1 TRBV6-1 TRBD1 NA TGTGCCAGCAGCCGGGACAGGGTGGGTACTGAAGCTTTCTTT CASSRDRVGTEAFF
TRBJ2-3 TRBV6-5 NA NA TGTGCCAGCATCGCACCCGGGCTCACAGATACGCAGTATTTT CASIAPGLTDTQYF
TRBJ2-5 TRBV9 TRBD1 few TGTGCCAGCAGTCACTTCCGAGGACAGGGTAATCAAGAGACCCAGTACTTC CASSHFRGQGNQETQYF
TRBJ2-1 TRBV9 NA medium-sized TGTGCCAGCAGCGTAACCCCAGAGAATGAGCAGTTCTTC CASSVTPENEQFF
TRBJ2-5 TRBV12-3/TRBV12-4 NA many TGTGCCAGCAGCAACTATGGGACATCGCACGAGACCCAGTACTTC CASSNYGTSHETQYF
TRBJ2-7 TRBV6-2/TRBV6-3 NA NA TGTGCCAGCAGTTATACCCACTCTGGGCAGAGATACGAGCAGTACTTC CASSYTHSGQRYEQYF
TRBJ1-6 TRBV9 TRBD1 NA TGTGCCAGCAGCGTAGAGGGGGGACAGGGGTTTCCCCTCCACTTT CASSVEGGQGFPLHF
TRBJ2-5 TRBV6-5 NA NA TGTGCCAGCAGTGAAGTACGGCCCCTCCAAGAGACCCAGTACTTC CASSEVRPLQETQYF
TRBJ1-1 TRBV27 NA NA TGTGCCAGCAGTTTTTACCCAGGCACCGTAGCGGGGCGGGAAGCTTTCTTT CASSFYPGTVAGREAFF
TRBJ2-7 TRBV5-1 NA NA TGCGCCAGCAGAACGGGGAGGACCTACGAGCAGTACTTC CASRTGRTYEQYF
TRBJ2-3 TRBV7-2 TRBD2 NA TGTGCCAGCTCAACCCCTACTAGCGGGACAGATACGCAGTATTTT CASSTPTSGTDTQYF
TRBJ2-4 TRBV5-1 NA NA TGCGCCAGCAGCCCTGGCACGGGTCCCCACGTTCGCGTAGCCAAAAACATTCAGTACTTC CASSPGTGPHVRVAKNIQYF
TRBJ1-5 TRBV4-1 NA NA TGCGCCAGCAGCCAAGATCCCGGTTATAGCAATCAGCCCCAGCATTTT CASSQDPGYSNQPQHF
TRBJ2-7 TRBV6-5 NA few TGTGCCATCAGTGTGGAGCCCGACTACGAGCAGTACTTC CAISVEPDYEQYF
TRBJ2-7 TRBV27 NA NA TGTGCCAGCAGTTTCTCCTCCGAGGGGGAGCAGTACTTC CASSFSSEGEQYF
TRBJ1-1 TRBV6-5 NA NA TGTGCCAGCAGTATTTTGCCGAACACTGAAGCTTTCTTT CASSILPNTEAFF
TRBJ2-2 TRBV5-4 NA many TGTGCCAGCAGCCCTGGGGCCTGGTCCACCGGGGAGCTGTTTTTT CASSPGAWSTGELFF
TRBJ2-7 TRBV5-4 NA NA TGTGCCAGCAGTTCGGGACTGTTGAACGAGCAGTACTTC CASSSGLLNEQYF
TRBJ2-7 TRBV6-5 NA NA TGTGCCAGCAGTTTCATACTCGCAGGGGGGCCTCTCTACAAGCAGTACTTC CASSFILAGGPLYKQYF
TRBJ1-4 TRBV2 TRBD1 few TGTGCCAGCAGTCAATGGGACAGGAATAATGAAAAACTGTTTTTT CASSQWDRNNEKLFF
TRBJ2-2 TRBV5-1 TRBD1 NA TGCGCCAGCAGCTTGGGGGACAGGGAATCCACCGGGGAGCTGTTTTTT CASSLGDRESTGELFF
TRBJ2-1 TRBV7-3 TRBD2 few TGTGCCAGCAGCCTTCTTAGCGGGAGGCCGAGCTCCTACAATGAGCAGTTCTTC CASSLLSGRPSSYNEQFF
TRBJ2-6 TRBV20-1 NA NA TGCAGTGCTAGGGGTGGGACTGGGGCCAACGTCCTGACTTTC CSARGGTGANVLTF
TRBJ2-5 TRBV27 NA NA TGTGCCAGCAGTTTAGAGACCCAGTACTTC CASSLETQYF
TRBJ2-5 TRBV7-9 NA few TGTGCCAGCAGCTTATCGGATGGGAAAGAGACCCAGTACTTC CASSLSDGKETQYF
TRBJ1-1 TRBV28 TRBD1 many TGTGCCAGCAGGCCCGAGAGACAGGGAAAAGCTTTCTTT CASRPERQGKAFF
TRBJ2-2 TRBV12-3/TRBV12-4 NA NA TGTGCCAGCAGTCCCTTGGGTAGCACCGGGGAGCTGTTTTTT CASSPLGSTGELFF
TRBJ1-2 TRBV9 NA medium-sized TGTGCCAGCAGCCGGGACGAGAACTATGGCTACACCTTC CASSRDENYGYTF
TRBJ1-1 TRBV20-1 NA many TGCAGTGCTAGGAGCGGAAACACTGAAGCTTTCTTT CSARSGNTEAFF
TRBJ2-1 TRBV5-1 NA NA TGCGCCAGCAGCTTGGGCCAGAACTCCTACAATGAGCAGTTCTTC CASSLGQNSYNEQFF
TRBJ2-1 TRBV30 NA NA TGTGCCTGGAATTCTCCAGGGGGGTCCTACAATGAGCAGTTCTTC CAWNSPGGSYNEQFF
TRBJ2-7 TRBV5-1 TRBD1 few TGCGCCAGCGGCTTGGGGACAGGGGGCAAGTTCGACGAGCAGTACTTC CASGLGTGGKFDEQYF
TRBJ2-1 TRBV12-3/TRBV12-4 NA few TGTGCCAGCAGTCCGCATACTGGCAATGAGCAGTTCTTC CASSPHTGNEQFF
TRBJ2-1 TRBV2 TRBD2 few TGTGCCAGCAGAATCGGACTAGCGGGAGAATCTGAGCAGTTCTTC CASRIGLAGESEQFF
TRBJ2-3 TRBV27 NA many TGTGCCAGCAGTTACGCAGATACGCAGTATTTT CASSYADTQYF